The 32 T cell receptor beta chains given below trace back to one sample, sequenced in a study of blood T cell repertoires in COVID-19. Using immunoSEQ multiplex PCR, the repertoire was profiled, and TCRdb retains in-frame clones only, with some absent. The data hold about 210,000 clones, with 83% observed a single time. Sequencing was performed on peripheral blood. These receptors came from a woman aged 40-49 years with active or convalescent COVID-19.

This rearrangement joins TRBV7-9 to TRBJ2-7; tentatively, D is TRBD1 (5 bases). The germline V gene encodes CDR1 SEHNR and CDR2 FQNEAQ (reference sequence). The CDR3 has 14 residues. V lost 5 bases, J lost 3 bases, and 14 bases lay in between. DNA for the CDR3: TGTGCCAGCAGCCTCCCGACGACAGTCTACGAGCAGTACTTC. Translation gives CASSLPTTVYEQYF.

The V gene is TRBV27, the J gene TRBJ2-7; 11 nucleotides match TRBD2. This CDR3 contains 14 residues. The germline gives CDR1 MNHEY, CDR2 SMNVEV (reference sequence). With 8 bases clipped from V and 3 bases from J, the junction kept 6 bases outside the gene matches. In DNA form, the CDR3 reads TGTGCCAGCGGACCGGGACTAGCGGTCTACGAGCAGTACTTC. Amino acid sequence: CASGPGLAVYEQYF.

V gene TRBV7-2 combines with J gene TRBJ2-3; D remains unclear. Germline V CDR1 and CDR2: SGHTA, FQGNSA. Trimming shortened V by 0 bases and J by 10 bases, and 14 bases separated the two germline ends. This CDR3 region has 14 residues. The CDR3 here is CASSLALGSFPQYF. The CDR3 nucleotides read TGTGCCAGCAGCTTAGCGCTAGGCAGTTTCCCGCAGTATTTT. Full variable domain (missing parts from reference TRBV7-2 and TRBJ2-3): GAGVSQSPSNKVTEKGKDVELRCDPISGHTALYWYRQSLGQGLEFLIYFQGNSAPDKSGLPSDRFSAERTGGSVSTLTIQRTQQEDSAVYLCASSLALGSFPQYFGPGTRLTVL.

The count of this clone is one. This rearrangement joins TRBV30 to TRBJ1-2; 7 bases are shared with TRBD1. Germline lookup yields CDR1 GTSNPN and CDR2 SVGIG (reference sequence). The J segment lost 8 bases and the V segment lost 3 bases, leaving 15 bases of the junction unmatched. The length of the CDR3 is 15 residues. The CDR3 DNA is TGTGCCTGGAGGTTACAGGGGCCTGGCGCCCGGGGCTACACCTTC. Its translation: CAWRLQGPGARGYTF.

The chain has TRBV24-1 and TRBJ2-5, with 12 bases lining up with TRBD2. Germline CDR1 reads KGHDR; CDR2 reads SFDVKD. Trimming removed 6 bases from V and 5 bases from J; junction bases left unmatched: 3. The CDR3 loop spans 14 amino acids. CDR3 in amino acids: CATSLAGGPETQYF. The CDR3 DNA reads TGTGCCACCAGTCTAGCGGGAGGGCCGGAGACCCAGTACTTC.

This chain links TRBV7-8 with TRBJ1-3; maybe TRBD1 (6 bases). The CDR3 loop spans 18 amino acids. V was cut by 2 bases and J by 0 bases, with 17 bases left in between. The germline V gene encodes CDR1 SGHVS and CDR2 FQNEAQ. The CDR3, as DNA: TGTGCCAGCAGCTTACGGACAGCTCTCCCAGGCTCTGGAAACACCATATATTTT. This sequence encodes CASSLRTALPGSGNTIYF.

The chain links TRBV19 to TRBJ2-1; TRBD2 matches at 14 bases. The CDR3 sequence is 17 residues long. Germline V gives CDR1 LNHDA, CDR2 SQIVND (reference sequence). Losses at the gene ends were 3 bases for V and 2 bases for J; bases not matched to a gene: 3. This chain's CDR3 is CASSMGLAGATYNEQFF. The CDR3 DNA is TGTGCCAGTAGTATGGGACTAGCGGGAGCCACCTACAATGAGCAGTTCTTC. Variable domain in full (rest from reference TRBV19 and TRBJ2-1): DGGITQSPKYLFRKEGQNVTLSCEQNLNHDAMYWYRQDPGQGLRLIYYSQIVNDFQKGDIAEGYSVSREKKESFPLTVTSAQKNPTAFYLCASSMGLAGATYNEQFFGPGTRLTVL.

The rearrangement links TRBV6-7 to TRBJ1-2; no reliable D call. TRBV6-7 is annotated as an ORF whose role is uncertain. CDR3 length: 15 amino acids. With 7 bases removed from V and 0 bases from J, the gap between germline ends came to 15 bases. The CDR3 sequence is CASTPTQAPNYGYTF. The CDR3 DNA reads TGTGCCAGCACCCCGACCCAGGCCCCTAACTATGGCTACACCTTC.

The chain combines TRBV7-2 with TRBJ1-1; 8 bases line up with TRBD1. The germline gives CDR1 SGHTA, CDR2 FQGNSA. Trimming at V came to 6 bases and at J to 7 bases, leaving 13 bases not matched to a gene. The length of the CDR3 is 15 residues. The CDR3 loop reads CASSYGQGGRGEAFF. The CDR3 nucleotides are TGTGCCAGCAGTTATGGACAGGGTGGTCGGGGTGAAGCTTTCTTT.

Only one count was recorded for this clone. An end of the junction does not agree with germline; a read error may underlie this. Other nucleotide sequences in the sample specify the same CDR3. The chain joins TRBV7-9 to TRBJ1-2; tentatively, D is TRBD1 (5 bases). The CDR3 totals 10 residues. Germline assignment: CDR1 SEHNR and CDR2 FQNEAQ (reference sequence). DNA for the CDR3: TGTGCCAGCAGCCAGACGGGACTGTTCTTC. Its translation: CASSQTGLFF.

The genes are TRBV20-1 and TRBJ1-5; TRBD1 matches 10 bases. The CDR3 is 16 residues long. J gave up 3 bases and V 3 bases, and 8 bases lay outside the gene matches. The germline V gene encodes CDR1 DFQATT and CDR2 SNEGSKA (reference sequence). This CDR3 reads CSASKGQGLNNQPQHF. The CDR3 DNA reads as TGCAGTGCTAGTAAGGGACAGGGGCTTAACAATCAGCCCCAGCATTTT.

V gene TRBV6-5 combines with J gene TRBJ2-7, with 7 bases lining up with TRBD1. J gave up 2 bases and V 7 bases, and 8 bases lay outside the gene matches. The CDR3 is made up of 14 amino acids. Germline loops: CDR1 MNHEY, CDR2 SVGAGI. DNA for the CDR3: TGTGCCAGCAACACCGGGACAGAAGCCTACGAGCAGTACTTC. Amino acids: CASNTGTEAYEQYF.

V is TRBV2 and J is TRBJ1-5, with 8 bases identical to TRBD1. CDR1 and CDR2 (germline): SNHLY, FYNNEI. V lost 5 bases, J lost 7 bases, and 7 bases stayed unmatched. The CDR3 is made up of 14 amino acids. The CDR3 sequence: CASSLGQGSQPQHF. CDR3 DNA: TGTGCCAGCAGTCTAGGACAGGGATCCCAGCCCCAGCATTTT.

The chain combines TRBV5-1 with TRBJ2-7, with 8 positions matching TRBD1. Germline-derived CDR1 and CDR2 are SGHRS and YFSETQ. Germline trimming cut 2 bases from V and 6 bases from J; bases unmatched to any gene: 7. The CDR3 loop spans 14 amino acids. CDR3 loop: CASSFTGQAFEQYF. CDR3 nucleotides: TGCGCCAGCAGCTTTACGGGACAGGCATTCGAGCAGTACTTC.

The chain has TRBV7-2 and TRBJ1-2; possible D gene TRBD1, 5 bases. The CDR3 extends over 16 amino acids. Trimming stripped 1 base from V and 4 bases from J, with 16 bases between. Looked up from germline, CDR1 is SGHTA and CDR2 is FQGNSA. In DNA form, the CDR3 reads TGTGCCAGCAGCTTAGATCCTACGGGGGTCGGCTATGGCTACACCTTC. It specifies CASSLDPTGVGYGYTF.

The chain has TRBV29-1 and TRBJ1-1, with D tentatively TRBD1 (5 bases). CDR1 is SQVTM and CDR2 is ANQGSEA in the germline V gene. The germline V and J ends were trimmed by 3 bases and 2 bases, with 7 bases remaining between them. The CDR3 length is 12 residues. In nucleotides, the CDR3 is TGCAGCGTTGAGGACAACAACACTGAAGCTTTCTTT. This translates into CSVEDNNTEAFF.

The CDR3 spells CASSPRGDLMNTEAFF. As DNA, the CDR3 is TGTGCCAGCAGTCCCCGCGGGGACCTCATGAACACTGAAGCTTTCTTT. The chain recombines TRBV28 with TRBJ1-1, with a weak D call TRBD1 (5 bases). Germline V gene data show CDR1 as MDHEN and CDR2 as SYDVKM. This CDR3 has 16 amino acids. V lost 5 bases and J 0 bases, leaving 16 bases between the germline ends.

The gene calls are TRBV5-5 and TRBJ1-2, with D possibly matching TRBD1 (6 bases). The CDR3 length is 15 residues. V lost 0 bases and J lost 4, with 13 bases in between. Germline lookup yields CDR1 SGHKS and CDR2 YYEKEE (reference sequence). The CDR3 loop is CASSLAQGEGYGYTF. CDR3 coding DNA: TGTGCCAGCAGCTTGGCACAGGGAGAAGGCTATGGCTACACCTTC.

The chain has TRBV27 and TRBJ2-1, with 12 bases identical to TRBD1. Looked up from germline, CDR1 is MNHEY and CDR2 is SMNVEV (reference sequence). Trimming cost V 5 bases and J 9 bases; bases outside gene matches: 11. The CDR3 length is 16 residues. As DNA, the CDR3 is TGTGCCAGCAGTCCCTGGGGGACAGGGGGCGCCGGTGAGCAGTTCTTC. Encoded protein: CASSPWGTGGAGEQFF.

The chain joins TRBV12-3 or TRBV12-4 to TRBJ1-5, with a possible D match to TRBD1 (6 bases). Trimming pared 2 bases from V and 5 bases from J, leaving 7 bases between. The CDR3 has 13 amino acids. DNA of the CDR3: TGTGCCAGCAGTTTAAACAGGGATCAGCCCCAGCATTTT. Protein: CASSLNRDQPQHF.

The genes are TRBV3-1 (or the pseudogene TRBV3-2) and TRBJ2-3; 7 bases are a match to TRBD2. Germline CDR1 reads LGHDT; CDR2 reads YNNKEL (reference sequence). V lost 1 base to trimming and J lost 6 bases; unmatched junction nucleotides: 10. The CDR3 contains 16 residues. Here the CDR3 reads CASSQGPGLGGDTQYF. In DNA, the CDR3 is TGTGCCAGCAGCCAAGGTCCGGGCCTGGGGGGGGATACGCAGTATTTT.

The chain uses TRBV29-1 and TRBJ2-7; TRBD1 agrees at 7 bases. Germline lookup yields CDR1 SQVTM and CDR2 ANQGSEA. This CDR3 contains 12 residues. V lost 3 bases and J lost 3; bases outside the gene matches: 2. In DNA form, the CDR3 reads TGCAGCGTTGAGGGACAGAGCTACGAGCAGTACTTC. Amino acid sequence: CSVEGQSYEQYF.

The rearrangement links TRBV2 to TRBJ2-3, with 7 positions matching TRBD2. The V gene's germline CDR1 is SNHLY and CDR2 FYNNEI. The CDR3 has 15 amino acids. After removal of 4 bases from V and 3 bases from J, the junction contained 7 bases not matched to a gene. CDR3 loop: CASSAGGEGTDTQYF. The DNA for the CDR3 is TGTGCCAGCAGTGCTGGCGGGGAGGGGACAGATACGCAGTATTTT.

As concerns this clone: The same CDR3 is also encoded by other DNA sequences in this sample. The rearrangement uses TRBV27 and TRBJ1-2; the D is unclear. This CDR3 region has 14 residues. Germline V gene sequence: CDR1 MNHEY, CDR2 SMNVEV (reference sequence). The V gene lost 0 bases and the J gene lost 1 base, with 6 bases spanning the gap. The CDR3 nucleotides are TGTGCCAGCAGTTTATCAACGGGTAACTATGGCTACACCTTC. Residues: CASSLSTGNYGYTF.

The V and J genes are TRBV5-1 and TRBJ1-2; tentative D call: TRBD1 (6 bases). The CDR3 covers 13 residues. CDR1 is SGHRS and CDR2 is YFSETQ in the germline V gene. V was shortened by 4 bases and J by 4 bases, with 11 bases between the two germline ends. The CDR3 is CASSTGQIYGYTF. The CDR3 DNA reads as TGCGCCAGCAGCACCGGACAGATCTATGGCTACACCTTC.

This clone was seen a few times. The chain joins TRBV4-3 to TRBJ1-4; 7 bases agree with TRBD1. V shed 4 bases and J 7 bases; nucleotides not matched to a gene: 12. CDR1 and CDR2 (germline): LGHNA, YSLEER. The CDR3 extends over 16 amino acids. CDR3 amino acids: CASSPTPQGTGEKLFF. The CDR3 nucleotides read TGCGCCAGCAGCCCTACACCACAGGGGACGGGTGAAAAACTGTTTTTT.

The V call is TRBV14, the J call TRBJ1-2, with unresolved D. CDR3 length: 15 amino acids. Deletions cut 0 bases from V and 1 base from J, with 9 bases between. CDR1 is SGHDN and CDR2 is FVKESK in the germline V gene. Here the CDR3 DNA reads TGTGCCAGCAGCCAAGAGAGTCGCATTAACTATGGCTACACCTTC. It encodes CASSQESRINYGYTF.

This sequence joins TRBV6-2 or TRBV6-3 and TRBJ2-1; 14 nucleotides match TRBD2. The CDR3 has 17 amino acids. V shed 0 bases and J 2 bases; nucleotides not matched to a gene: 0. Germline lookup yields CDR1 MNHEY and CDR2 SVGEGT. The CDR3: CASSYSGLAGAYNEQFF. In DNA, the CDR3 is TGTGCCAGCAGTTACTCGGGACTAGCGGGGGCCTACAATGAGCAGTTCTTC.

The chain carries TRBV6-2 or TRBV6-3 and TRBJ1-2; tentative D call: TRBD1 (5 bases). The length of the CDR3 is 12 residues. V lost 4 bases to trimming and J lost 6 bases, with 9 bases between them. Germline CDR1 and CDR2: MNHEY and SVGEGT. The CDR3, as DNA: TGTGCCAGCAGTTGGGAACAGGATGGCTACACCTTC. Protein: CASSWEQDGYTF.

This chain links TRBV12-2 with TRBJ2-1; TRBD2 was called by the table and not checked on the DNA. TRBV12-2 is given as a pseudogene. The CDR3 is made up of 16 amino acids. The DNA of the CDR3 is TGTGCAAGTCGCTTTACTCTAGCGGGAGTCAGGAATGAGCAGTTCTTC. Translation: CASRFTLAGVRNEQFF.

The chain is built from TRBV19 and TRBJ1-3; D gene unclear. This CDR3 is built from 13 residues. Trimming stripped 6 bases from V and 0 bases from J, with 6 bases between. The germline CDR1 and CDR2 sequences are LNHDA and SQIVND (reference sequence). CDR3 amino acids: CASRLSSGNTIYF. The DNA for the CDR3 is TGTGCCAGTAGACTAAGCTCTGGAAACACCATATATTTT.

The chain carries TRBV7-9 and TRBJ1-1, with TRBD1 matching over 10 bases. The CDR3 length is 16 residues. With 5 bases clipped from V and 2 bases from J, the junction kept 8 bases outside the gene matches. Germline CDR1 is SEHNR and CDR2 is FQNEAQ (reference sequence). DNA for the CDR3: TGTGCCAGCAGCCTGGGGCGGACAGGGGGAAACACTGAAGCTTTCTTT. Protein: CASSLGRTGGNTEAFF.